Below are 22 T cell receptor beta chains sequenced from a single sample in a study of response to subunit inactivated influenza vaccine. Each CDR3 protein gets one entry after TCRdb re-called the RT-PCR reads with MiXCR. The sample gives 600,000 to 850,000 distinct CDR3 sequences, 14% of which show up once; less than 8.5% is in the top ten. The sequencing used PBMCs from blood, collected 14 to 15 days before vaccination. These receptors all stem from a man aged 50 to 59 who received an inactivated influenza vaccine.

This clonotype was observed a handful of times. The CDR3 protein is CASSQDRGYDTQYF. The DNA of the CDR3 is TGCGCCAGCAGCCAAGATCGCGGATATGATACGCAGTATTTT. The chain carries TRBV4-3 and TRBJ2-3, with D uncertain. Trimming stripped 0 bases from V and 6 bases from J, with 10 bases between. This CDR3 has 14 residues. CDR1 and CDR2 (germline): LGHNA, YSLEER.

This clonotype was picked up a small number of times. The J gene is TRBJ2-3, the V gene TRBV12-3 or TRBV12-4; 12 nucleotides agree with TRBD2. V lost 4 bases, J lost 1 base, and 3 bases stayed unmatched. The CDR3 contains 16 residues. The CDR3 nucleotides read TGTGCCAGCAGTTCGACTAGCGGGGGTGGCACAGATACGCAGTATTTT. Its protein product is CASSSTSGGGTDTQYF.

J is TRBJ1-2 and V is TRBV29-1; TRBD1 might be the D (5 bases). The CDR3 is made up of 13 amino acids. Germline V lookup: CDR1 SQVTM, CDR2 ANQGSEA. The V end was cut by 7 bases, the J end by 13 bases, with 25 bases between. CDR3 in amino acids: CSGRIGAPKGCTF. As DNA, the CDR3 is TGCAGCGGCCGGATCGGGGCTCCGAAGGGTTGCACCTTC.

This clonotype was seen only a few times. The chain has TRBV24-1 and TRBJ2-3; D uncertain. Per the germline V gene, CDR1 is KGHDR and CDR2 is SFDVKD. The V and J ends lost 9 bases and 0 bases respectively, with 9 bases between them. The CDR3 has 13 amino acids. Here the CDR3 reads CATGDGSTDTQYF. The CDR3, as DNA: TGTGCCACCGGAGACGGAAGCACAGATACGCAGTATTTT.

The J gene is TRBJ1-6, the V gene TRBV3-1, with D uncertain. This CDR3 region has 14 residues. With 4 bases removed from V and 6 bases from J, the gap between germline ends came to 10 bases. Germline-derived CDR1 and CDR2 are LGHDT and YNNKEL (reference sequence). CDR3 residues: CASSPTRVNSPLHF. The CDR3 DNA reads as TGTGCCAGCAGCCCAACAAGAGTTAATTCACCCCTCCACTTT.

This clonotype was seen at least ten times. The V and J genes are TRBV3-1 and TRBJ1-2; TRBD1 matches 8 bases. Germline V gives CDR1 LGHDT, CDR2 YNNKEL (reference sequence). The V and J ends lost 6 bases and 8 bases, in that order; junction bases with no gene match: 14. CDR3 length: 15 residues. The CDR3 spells CASRPDSQGAKGYTF. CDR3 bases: TGTGCCAGCAGACCTGACTCTCAGGGGGCGAAAGGCTACACCTTC.

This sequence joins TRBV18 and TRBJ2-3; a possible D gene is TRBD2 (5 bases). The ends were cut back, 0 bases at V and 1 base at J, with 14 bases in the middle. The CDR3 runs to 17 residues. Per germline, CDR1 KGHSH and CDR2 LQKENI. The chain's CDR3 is CASSPPRASSGTDTQYF. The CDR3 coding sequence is TGTGCCAGCTCACCACCCCGGGCTAGCTCAGGCACAGATACGCAGTATTTT.

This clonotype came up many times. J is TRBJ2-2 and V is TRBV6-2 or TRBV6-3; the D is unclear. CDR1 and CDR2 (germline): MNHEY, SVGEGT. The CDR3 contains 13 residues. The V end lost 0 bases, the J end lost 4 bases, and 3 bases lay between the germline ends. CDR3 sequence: CASSYSPTGELFF. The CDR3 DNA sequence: TGTGCCAGCAGTTACTCGCCCACCGGGGAGCTGTTTTTT.

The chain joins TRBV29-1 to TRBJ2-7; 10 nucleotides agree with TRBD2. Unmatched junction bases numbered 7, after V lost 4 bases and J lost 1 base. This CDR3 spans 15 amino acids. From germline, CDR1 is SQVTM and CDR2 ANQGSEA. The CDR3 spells CSVASSGRGSYEQYF. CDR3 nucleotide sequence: TGCAGCGTTGCTTCTAGCGGGAGAGGGTCCTACGAGCAGTACTTC.

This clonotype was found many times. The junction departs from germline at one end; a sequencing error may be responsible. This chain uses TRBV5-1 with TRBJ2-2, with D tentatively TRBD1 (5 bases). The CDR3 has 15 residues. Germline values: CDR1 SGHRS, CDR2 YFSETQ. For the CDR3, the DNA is TGTGCCAGCAGCTTGGCCAGGGCGAACACCGGGGAGCTGTTTTTT. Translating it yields CASSLARANTGELFF.

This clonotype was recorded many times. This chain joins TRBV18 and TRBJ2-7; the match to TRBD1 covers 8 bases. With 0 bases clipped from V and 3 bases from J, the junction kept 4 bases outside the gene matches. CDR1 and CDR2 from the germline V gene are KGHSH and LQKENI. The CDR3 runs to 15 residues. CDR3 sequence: CASSPPRQGNYEQYF. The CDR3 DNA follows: TGTGCCAGCTCACCACCGAGACAGGGGAACTACGAGCAGTACTTC.

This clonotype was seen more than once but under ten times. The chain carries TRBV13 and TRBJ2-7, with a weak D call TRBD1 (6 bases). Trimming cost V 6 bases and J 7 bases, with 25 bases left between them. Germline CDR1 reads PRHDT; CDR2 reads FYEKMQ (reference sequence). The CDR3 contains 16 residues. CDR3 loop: CASRSTSGQSVSEQYF. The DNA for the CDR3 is TGTGCCAGCAGATCAACTTCCGGACAGTCGGTGTCTGAGCAGTACTTC.

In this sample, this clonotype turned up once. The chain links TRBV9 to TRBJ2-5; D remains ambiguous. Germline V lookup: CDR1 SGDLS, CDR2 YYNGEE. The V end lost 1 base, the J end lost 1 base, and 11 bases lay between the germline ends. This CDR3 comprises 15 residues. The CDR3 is CASSVTGALQETQYF. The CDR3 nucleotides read TGTGCCAGCAGCGTAACGGGTGCTCTCCAAGAGACCCAGTACTTC.

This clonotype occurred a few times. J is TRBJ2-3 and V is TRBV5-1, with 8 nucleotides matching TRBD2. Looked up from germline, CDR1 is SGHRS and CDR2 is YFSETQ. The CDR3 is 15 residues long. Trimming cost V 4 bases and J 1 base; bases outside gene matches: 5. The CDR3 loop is CASSNSGVGTDTQYF. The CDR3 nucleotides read TGCGCCAGCAGCAATAGCGGGGTGGGCACAGATACGCAGTATTTT.

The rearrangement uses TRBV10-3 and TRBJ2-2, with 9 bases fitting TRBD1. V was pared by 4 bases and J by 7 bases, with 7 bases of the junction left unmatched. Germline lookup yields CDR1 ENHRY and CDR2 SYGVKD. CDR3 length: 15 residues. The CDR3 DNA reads TGTGCCATCAGTGCGGGACAGGGATTGAACGGGGAGCTGTTTTTT. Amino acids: CAISAGQGLNGELFF.

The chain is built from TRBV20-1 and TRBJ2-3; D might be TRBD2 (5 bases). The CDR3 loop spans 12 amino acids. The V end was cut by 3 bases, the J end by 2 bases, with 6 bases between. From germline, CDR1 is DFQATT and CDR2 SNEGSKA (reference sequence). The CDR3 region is CSASGNTDTQYF. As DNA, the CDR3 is TGCAGTGCTAGCGGGAACACAGATACGCAGTATTTT.

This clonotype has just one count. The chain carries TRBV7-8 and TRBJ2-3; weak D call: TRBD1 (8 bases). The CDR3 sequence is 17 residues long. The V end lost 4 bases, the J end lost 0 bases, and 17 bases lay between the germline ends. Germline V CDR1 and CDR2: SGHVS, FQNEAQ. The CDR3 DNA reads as TGTGCCAGCAGCTCCCGGACAGGGACTACTAGCACAGATACGCAGTATTTT. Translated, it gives CASSSRTGTTSTDTQYF.

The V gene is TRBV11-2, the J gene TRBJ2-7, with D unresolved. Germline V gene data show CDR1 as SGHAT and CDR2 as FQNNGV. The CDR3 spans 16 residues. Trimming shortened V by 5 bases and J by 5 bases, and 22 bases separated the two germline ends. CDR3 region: CASSQGPLFGLDEQYF. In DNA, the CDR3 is TGTGCCAGCAGCCAAGGGCCCTTGTTTGGTCTCGACGAGCAGTACTTC.

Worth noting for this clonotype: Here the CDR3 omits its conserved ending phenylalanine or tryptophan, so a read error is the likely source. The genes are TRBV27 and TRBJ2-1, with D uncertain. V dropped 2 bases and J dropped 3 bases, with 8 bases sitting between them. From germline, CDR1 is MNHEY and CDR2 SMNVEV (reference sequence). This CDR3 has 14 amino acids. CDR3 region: CASSLKALYNEQFY. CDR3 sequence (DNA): TGTGCCAGCAGTTTAAAAGCCCTCTACAATGAGCAGTTCTAC.

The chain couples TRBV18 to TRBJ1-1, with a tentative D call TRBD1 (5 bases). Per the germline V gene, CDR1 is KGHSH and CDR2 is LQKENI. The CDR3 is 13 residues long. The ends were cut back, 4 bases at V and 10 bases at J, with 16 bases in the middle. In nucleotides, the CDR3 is TGTGCCAGCTCACTATCGCCGGGACCGGGAGCTTTCTTT. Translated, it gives CASSLSPGPGAFF.

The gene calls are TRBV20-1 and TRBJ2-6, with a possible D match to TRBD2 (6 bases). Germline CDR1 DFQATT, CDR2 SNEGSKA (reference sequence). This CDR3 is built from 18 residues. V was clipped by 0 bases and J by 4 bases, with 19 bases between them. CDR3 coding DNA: TGCAGTGCTAGAGATTTAAGGGAATCGACTAGAGGGGCCAACGTCCTGACTTTC. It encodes CSARDLRESTRGANVLTF.

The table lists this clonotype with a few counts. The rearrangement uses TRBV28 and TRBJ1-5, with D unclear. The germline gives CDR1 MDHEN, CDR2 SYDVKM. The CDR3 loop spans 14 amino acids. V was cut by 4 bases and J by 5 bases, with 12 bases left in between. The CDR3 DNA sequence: TGTGCCAGCAGTTCCACACCTTCGTATCAGCCCCAGCATTTT. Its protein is CASSSTPSYQPQHF. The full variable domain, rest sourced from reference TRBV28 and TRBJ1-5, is DVKVTQSSRYLVKRTGEKVFLECVQDMDHENMFWYRQDPGLGLRLIYFSYDVKMKEKGDIPEGYSVSREKKERFSLILESASTNQTSMYLCASSSTPSYQPQHFGDGTRLSIL.